This TCR beta chain came from a study of naive CD8 T cells in extremely preterm neonates (dated by TCRdb to 2017 to 2019). Regarding the research as a whole: The age range of the adult participants is stated as 25-50 years in the abstract but as 20-50 years in the methods. The study compared the TCRbeta CDR3 repertoires of sorted naive CD8+ T cells among four age groups: extremely preterm neonates, term neonates, young children and adults.

This clone was picked up one time. Its recognized antigen is unknown. There are no base qualities to consult, and no much larger clone falls within one base. The peripheral blood donors were five healthy children aged about 16-60 months who were having elective routine surgery, plus five healthy nonsmoking adults. A FACSAria III cell sorter was used to sort live, Annexin V-negative naive CD8+ T cells (CD3+CD8+CD45RA+CCR7+). Per sample, between roughly 19,000 and 100,000 naive CD8+ T cells were obtained by sorting. Mononuclear cells were isolated from diluted blood by Ficoll-Paque density gradient centrifugation. Before sorting, mononuclear cells were cryopreserved in 10% DMSO plus 90% FBS and kept long term at -150 degrees C. After thawing, cells were stained with Annexin V along with antibodies against CD3, CD8, CCR7 and CD45RA. The DNeasy Blood and Tissue Kit was used to extract genomic DNA from sorted cell pellets that had been snap-frozen.

TCRbeta CDR3 regions were amplified from genomic DNA by a two-step, bias-controlled multiplex PCR. The multiplex PCR included primers specific for each TRBV and TRBJ gene segment. The immunoSEQ Assay was used to generate the TCRbeta repertoire data. For the original study's pipeline: To merge closely related sequences, reads went through filtering and clustering using a relative-frequency ratio and a modified nearest-neighbor algorithm. IMGT annotation was the basis for assigning V, D and J genes to CDR3 sequences. Template counts were corrected for PCR amplification bias by normalization and were quantified against synthetic TCR CDR3 analog sequences. Analyses were restricted to unique productive sequences, meaning in-frame CDR3 sequences without stop codons. The immunoSEQ Analyzer software was used to compute clonality, defined as 1 minus Pielou's evenness, and iChao1 richness. JMP was used for statistical testing, with Student's t-test or a non-parametric test applied depending on Shapiro-Wilk normality results. As stored in TCRdb, this immuneACCESS dataset retains in-frame rearrangements with V and J assigned. A fraction of the clones does not appear; measured against another copy, unresolved V genes explain less than half of the discrepancy, and the remainder lacks a known reason. That table supplies the V and J calls and clone size; D and trimming were determined from the DNA. The sample includes some 5,700 clones, with approximately 96% observed a single time. The ten largest clones add up to 0.38% of the sample.

Study-wide conclusions, independent of this receptor: To track T cell development within individuals, the authors urged prospective longitudinal studies of preterm and term neonates. A larger fraction of CDR3 nucleotide sequences was shared among preterm neonates (around 2.5%) than among term neonates (about 0.4%), young children (around 0.03%) and adults (about 0.01%). Preterm CDR3s were shorter, with fewer N additions and less junctional trimming, and were closer to germline than those of older groups. The authors noted a small sample size and variable productive template counts among preterm samples as limitations. Compared with all other age groups, preterm neonates showed significantly lower iChao1 richness (p < 0.05) along with an even clone distribution, indicating a less rich repertoire.

Specimen: naive CD8+ T cells from blood. The receptor was isolated from a human donor in good health.

The sequenced DNA is TGTGCCAGCAGCTTAGCGGGGGCCGGGTACGAGCAGTACTTC. This codes for CASSLAGAGYEQYF. The chain employs TRBV7-2 and TRBJ2-7; TRBD1 is perhaps the D gene, given 6 matching bases. V is reduced by 0 bases and J by 4 bases, leaving a spacing of 10 bases between them. Including cysteine and phenylalanine, the CDR3 has 14 amino acids. Of all the DNA, just the CDR3 is kept, 42 bases in frame from base 1. CDR1 and CDR2 were assigned from the germline V gene as SGHTA and FQGNSA.